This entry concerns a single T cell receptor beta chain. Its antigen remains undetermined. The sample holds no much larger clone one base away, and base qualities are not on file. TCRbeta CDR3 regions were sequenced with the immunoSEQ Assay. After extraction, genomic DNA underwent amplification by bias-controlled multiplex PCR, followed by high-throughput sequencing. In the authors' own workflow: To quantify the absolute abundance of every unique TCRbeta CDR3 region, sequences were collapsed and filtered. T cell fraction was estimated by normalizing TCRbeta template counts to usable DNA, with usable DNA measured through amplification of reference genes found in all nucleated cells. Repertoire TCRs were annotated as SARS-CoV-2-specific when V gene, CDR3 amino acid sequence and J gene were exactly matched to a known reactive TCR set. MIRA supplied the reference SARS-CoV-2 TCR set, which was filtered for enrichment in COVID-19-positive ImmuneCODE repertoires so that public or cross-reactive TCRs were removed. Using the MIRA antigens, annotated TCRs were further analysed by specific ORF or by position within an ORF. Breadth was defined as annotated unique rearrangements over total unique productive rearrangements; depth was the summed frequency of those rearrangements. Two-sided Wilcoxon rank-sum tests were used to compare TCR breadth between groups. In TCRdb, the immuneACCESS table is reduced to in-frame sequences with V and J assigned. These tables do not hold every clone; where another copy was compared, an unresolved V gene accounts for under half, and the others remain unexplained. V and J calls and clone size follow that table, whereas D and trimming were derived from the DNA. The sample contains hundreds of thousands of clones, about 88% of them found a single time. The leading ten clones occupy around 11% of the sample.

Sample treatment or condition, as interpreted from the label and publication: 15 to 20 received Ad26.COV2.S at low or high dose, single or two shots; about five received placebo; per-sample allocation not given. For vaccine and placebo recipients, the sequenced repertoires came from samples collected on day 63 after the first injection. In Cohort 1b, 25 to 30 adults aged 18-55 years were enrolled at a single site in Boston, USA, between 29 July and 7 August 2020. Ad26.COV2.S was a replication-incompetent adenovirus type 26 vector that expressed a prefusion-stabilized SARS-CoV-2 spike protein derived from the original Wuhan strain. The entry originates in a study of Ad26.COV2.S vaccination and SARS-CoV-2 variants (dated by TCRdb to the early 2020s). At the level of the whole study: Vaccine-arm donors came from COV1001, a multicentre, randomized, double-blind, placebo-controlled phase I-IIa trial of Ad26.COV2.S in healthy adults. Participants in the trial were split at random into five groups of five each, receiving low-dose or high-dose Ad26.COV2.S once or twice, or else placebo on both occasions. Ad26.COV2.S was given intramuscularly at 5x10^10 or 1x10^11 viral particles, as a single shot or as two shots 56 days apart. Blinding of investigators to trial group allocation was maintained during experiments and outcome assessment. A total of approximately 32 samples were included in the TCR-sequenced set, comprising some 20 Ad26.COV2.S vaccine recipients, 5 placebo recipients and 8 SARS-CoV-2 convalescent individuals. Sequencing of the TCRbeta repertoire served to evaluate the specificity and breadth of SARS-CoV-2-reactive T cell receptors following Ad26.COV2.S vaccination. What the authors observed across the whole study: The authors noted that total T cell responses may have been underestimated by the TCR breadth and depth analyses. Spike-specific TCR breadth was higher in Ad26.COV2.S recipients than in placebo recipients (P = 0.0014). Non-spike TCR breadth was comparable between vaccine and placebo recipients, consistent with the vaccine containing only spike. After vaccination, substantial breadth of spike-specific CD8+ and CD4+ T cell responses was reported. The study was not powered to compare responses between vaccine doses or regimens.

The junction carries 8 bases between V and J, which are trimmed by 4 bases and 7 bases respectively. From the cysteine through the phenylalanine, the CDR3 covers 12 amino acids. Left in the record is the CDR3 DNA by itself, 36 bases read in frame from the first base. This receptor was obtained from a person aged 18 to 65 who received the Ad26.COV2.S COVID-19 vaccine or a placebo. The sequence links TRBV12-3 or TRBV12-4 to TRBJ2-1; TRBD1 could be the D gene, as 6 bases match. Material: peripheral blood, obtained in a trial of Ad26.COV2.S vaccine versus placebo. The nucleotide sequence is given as TGTGCCAGCAGTTGGGGGCAAAATGAGCAGTTCTTC. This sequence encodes CASSWGQNEQFF.